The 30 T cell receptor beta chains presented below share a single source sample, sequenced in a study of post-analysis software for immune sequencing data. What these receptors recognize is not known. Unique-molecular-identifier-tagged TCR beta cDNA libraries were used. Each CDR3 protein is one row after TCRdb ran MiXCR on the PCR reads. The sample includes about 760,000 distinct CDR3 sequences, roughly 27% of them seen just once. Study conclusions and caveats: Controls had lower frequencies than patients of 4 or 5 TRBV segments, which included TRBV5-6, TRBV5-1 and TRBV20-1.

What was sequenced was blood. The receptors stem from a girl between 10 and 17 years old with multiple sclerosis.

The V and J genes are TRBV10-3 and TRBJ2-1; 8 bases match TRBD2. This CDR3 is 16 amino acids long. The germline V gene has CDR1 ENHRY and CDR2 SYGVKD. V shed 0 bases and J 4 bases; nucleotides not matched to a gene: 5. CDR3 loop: CAISESKSGSYNEQFF. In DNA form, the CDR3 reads TGTGCCATCAGTGAGTCGAAAAGCGGGAGTTACAATGAGCAGTTCTTC.

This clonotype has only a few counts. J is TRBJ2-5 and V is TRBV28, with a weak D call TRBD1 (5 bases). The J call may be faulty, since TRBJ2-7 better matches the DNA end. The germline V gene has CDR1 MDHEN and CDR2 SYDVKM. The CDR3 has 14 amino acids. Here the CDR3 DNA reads TGTGCCAGCAGCCGAATAATGGACATCCACGAGCAGTACTTC. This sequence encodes CASSRIMDIHEQYF.

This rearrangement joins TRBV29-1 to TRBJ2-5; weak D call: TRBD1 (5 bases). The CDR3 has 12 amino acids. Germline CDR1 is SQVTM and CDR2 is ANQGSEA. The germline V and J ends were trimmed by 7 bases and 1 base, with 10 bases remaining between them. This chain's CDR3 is CSAYDSQETQYF. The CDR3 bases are TGCAGCGCCTATGACAGCCAAGAGACCCAGTACTTC.

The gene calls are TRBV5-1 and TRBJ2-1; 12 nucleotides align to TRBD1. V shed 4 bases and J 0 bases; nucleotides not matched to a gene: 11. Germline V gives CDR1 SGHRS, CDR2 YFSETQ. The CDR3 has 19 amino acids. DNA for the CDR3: TGCGCCAGCAGCATCTCGGGACAGGGGGCACTGGCCTCCTACAATGAGCAGTTCTTC. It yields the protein CASSISGQGALASYNEQFF. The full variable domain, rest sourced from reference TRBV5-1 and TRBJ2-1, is KAGVTQTPRYLIKTRGQQVTLSCSPISGHRSVSWYQQTPGQGLQFLFEYFSETQRNKGNFPGRFSGRQFSNSRSEMNVSTLELGDSALYLCASSISGQGALASYNEQFFGPGTRLTVL.

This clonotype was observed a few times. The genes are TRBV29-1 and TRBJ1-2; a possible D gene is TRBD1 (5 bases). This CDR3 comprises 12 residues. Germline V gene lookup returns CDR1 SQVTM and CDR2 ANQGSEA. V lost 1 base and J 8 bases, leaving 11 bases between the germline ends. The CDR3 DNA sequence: TGCAGCGTTGAAGCGGGGACGGGAGGCTACACCTTC. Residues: CSVEAGTGGYTF.

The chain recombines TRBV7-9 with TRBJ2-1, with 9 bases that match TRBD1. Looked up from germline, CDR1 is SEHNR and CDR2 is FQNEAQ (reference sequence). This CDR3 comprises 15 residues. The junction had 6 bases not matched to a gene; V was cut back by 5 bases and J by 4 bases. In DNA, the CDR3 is TGTGCCAGCAGCCCACAGGGGGCAGCGTACAATGAGCAGTTCTTC. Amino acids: CASSPQGAAYNEQFF.

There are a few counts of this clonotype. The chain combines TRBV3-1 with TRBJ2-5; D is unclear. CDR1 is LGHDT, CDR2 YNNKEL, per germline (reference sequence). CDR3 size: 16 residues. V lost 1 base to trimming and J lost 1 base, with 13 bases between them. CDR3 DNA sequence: TGTGCCAGCAGCCAAGTTAGGCCCCAGCCCCAAGAGACCCAGTACTTC. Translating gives CASSQVRPQPQETQYF.

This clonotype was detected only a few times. CDR3 nucleotides: TGCGCCAGCAGCTTGGCGGCAGTTCATAGCACAGATACGCAGTATTTT. Amino acid sequence: CASSLAAVHSTDTQYF. J is TRBJ2-3 and V is TRBV5-1; unclear D gene. Germline CDR1 SGHRS, CDR2 YFSETQ. The V gene lost 0 bases and the J gene lost 0 bases, with 11 bases spanning the gap. This CDR3 has 16 residues.

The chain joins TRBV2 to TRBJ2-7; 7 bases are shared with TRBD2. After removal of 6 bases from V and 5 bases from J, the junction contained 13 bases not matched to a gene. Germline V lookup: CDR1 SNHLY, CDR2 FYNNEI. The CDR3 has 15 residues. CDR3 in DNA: TGTGCCAGCAGCCAAGTTTTGCGGGGGAGCAACGAGCAGTACTTC. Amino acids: CASSQVLRGSNEQYF.

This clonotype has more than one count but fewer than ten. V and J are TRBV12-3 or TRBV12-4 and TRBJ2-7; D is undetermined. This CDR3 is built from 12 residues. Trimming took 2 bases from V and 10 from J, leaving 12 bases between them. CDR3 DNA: TGTGCCAGCAGTTTAAGCCCCAACACTCAGTACTTC. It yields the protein CASSLSPNTQYF.

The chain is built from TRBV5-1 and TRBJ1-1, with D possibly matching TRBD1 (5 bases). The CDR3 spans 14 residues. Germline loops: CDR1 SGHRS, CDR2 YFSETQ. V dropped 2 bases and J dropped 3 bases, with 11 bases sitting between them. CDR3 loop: CASSFGGKDTEAFF. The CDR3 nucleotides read TGCGCCAGCAGCTTTGGGGGGAAAGACACTGAAGCTTTCTTT.

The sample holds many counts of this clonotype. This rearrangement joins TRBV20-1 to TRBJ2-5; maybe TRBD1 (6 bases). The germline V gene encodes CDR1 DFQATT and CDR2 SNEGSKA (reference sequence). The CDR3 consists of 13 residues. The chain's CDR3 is CNLLDSARETQYF. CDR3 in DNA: TGCAACCTCTTGGACAGCGCCCGGGAGACCCAGTACTTC.

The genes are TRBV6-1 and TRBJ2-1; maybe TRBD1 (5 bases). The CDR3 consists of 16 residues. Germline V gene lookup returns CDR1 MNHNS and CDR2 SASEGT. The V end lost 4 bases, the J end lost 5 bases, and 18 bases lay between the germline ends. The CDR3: CASSARVAGINNEQFF. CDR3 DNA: TGTGCCAGCAGTGCCCGGGTGGCAGGGATAAACAATGAGCAGTTCTTC.

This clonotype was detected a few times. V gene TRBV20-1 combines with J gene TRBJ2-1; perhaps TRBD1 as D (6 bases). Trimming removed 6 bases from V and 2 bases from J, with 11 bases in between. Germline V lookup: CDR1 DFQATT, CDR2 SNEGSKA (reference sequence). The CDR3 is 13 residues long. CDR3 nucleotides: TGCAGTGCCTATGAGGGGGCCTACAATGAGCAGTTCTTC. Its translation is CSAYEGAYNEQFF.

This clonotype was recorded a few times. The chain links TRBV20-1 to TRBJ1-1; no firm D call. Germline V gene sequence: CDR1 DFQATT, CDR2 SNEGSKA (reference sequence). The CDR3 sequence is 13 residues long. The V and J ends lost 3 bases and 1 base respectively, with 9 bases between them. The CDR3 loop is CSASVGSNTEAFF. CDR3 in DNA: TGCAGTGCTAGTGTAGGTTCGAACACTGAAGCTTTCTTT.

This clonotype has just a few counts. The CDR3 sequence is CSARGREGRLNEQFF. CDR3 coding DNA: TGCAGCGCAAGGGGGCGGGAGGGCCGACTCAATGAGCAGTTCTTC. This chain joins TRBV20-1 and TRBJ2-1; TRBD2 aligns across 9 bases. The CDR3 is 15 residues long. Germline values: CDR1 DFQATT, CDR2 SNEGSKA (reference sequence).

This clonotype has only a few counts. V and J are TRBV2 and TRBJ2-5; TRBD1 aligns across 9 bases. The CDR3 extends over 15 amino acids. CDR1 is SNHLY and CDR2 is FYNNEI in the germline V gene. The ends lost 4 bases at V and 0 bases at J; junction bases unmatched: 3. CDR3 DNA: TGTGCCAGCAGTGTGGGGACAGGGAACCAAGAGACCCAGTACTTC. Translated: CASSVGTGNQETQYF. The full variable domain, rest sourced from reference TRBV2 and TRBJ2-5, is EPEVTQTPSHQVTQMGQEVILRCVPISNHLYFYWYRQILGQKVEFLVSFYNNEISEKSEIFDDQFSVERPDGSNFTLKIRSTKLEDSAMYFCASSVGTGNQETQYFGPGTRLLVL.

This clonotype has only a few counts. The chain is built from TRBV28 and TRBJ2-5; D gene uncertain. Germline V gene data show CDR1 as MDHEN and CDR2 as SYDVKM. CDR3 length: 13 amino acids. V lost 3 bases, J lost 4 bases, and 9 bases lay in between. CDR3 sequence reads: CASSFDWGETQYF. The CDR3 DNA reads TGTGCCAGCAGTTTCGACTGGGGAGAGACCCAGTACTTC.

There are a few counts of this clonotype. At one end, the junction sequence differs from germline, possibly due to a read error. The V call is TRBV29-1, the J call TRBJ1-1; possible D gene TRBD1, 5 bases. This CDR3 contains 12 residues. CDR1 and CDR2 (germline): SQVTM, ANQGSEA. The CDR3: CSVRGANAEAFF. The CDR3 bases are TGCAGCGTAAGGGGCGCGAACGCTGAAGCTTTCTTT. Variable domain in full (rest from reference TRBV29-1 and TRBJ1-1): SAVISQKPSRDICQRGTSLTIQCQVDSQVTMMFWYRQQPGQSLTLIATANQGSEATYESGFVIDKFPISRPNLTFSTLTVSNMSPEDSSIYLCSVRGANAEAFFGQGTRLTVV.

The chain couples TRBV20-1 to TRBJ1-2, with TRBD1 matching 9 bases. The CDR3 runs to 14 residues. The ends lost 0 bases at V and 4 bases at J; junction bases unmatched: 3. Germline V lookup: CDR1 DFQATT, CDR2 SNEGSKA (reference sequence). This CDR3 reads CSARDRQGGYGYTF. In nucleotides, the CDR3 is TGCAGTGCTAGAGATCGACAGGGGGGCTATGGCTACACCTTC.

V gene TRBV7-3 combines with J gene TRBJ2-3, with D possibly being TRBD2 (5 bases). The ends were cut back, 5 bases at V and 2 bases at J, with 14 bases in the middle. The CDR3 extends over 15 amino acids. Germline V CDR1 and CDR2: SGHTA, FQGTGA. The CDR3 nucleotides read TGTGCCAGCAGCAAAGACGGGGTACCCACAGATACGCAGTATTTT. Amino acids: CASSKDGVPTDTQYF.

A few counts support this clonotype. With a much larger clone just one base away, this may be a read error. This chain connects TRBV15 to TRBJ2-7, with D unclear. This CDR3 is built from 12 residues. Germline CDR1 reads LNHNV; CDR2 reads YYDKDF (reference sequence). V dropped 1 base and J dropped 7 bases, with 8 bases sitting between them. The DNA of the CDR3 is TGTGCCACCAGCAGAGCCGGCGGTGAGCAGTACTTC. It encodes CATSRAGGEQYF.

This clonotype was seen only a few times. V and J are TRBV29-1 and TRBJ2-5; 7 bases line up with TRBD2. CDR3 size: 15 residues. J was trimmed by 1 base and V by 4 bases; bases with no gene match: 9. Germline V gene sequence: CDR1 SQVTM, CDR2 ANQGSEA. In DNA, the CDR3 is TGCAGCGTTGGGTCGCGGGGGACCGTCCAAGAGACCCAGTACTTC. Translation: CSVGSRGTVQETQYF.

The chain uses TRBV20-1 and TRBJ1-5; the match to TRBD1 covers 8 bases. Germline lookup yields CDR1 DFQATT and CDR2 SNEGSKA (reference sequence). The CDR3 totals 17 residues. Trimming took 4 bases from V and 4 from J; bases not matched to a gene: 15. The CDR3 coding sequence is TGCAGTGCTAAGCCGGGACAGGAAGGTGGGGTTAATCAGCCCCAGCATTTT. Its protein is CSAKPGQEGGVNQPQHF.

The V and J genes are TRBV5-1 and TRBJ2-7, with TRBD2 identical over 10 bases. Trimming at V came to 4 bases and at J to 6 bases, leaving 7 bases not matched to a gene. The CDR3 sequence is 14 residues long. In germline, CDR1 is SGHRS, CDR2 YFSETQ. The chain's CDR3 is CASSQASGSGEQYF. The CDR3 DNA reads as TGCGCCAGCAGCCAAGCTAGCGGGAGTGGCGAGCAGTACTTC. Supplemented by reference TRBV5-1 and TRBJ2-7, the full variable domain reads KAGVTQTPRYLIKTRGQQVTLSCSPISGHRSVSWYQQTPGQGLQFLFEYFSETQRNKGNFPGRFSGRQFSNSRSEMNVSTLELGDSALYLCASSQASGSGEQYFGPGTRLTVT.

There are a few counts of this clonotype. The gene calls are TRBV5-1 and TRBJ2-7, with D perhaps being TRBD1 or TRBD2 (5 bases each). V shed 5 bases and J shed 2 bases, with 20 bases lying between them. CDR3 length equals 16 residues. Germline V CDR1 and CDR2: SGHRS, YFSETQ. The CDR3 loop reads CASSDAGRGATYEQYF. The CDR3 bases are TGCGCCAGCAGTGACGCCGGAAGGGGAGCAACCTACGAGCAGTACTTC.

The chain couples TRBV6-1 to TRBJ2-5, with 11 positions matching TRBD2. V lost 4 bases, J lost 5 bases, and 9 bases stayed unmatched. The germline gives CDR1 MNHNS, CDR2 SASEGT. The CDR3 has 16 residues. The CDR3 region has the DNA TGTGCCAGCAGTGCACTAGCGGGGGCCACCGGGGAGACCCAGTACTTC. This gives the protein CASSALAGATGETQYF.

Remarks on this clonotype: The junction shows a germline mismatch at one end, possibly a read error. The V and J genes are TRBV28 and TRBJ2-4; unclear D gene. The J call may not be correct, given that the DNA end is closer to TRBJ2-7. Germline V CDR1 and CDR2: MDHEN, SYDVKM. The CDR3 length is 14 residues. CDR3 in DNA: TGTGCCAGCAGGTTATCCCAGTTAAACCACGAGCAGTACTTC. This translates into CASRLSQLNHEQYF.

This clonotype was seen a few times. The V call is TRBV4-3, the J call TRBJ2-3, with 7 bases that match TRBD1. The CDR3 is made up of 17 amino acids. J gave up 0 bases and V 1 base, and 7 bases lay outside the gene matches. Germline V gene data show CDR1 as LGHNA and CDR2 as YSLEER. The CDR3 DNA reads TGCGCCAGCAGCCAAGGAATAGACAGGGATAGCACAGATACGCAGTATTTT. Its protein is CASSQGIDRDSTDTQYF.

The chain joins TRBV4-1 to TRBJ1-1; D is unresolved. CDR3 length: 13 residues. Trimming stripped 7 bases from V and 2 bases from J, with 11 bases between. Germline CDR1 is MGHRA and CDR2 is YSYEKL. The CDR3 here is CASNVGPNTEAFF. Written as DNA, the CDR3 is TGCGCCAGCAACGTGGGCCCTAACACTGAAGCTTTCTTT.